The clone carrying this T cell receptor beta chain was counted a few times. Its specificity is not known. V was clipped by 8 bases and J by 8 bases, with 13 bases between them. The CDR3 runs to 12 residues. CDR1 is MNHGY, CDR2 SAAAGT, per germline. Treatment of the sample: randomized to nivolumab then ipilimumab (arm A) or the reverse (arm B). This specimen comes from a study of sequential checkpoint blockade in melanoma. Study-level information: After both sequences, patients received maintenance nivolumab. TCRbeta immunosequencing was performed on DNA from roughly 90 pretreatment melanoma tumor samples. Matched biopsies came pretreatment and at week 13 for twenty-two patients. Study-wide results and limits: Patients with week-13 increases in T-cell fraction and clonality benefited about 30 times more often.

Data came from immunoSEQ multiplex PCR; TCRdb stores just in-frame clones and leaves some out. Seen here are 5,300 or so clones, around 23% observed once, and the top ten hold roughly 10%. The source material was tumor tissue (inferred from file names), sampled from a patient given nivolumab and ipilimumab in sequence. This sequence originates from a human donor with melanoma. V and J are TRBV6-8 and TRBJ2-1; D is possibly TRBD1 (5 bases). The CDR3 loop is CASGVGEDEQFF. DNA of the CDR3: TGTGCCAGCGGAGTAGGGGAAGATGAGCAGTTCTTC.